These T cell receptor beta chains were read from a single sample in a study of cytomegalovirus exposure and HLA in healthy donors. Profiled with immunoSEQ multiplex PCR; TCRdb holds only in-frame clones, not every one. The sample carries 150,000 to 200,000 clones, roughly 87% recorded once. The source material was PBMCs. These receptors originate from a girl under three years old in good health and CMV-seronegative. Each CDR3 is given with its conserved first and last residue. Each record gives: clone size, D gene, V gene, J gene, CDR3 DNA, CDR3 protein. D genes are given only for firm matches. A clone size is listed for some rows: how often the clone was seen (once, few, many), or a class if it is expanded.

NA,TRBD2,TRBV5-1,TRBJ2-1,TGCGCCAGCAGCCCGGCCGGGACTAGCGGGGGGGATGAGCAGTTCTTC,CASSPAGTSGGDEQFF
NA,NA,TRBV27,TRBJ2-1,TGTGCCAGCAGTGGAGGGGAGCACAATGAGCAGTTCTTC,CASSGGEHNEQFF
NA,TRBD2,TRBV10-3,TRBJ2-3,TGTGCCATCAGTGAGCCGATAGGACTAGCGGGAGGGGCAGGGGGCACAGATACGCAGTATTTT,CAISEPIGLAGGAGGTDTQYF
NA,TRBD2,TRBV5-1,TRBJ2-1,TGCGCCAGCAGCTTCCGACTAGCGGAGTACAATGAGCAGTTCTTC,CASSFRLAEYNEQFF
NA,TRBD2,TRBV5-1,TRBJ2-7,TGCGCCAGCAGCTTTGGAGGGACTAGCGGTAACTACGAGCAGTACTTC,CASSFGGTSGNYEQYF
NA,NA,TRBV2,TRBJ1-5,TGTGCCAGCAAAGGGGGGGACAATCAGCCCCAGCATTTT,CASKGGDNQPQHF
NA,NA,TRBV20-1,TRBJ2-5,TGCAGTGCTAGAGTCCCGGAGACCCAGTACTTC,CSARVPETQYF
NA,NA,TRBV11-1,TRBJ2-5,TGTGCCAGCAGCTTAGTCCAGGGTGAAGAGACCCAGTACTTC,CASSLVQGEETQYF
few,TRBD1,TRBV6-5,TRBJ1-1,TGTGCCAGCAGTTACTCGGGGACAGCGAACACTGAAGCTTTCTTT,CASSYSGTANTEAFF
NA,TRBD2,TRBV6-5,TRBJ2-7,TGTGCCAGCAGTTACTCTCTAGCGGGGGCCGCCTACGAGCAGTACTTC,CASSYSLAGAAYEQYF
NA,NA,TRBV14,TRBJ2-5,TGTGCCAGCAGCCAAGCCCGGGTCCAAGAGACCCAGTACTTC,CASSQARVQETQYF
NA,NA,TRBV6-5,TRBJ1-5,TGTGCCAGCAGTTACTCGCGGAGTCGTCAGCCCCAGCATTTT,CASSYSRSRQPQHF
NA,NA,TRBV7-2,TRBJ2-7,TGTGCCAGCAGCCCCACAATCTACGAGCAGTACTTC,CASSPTIYEQYF
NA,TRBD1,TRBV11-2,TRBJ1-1,TGTGCCAGCAGCTTAGCTGCAGGGGGCACTGAAGCTTTCTTT,CASSLAAGGTEAFF
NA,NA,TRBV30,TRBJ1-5,TGTGCCTGGGCGGGCCAAACAAATCAGCCCCAGCATTTT,CAWAGQTNQPQHF
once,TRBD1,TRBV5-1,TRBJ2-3,TGCGCCAGCAGCAGCGGACAGGGCGCAGATACGCAGTATTTT,CASSSGQGADTQYF
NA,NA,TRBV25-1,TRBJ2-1,TGTGCCAGCAGTGACAGTCGTAAGCAGTTCTTC,CASSDSRKQFF
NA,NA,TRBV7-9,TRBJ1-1,TGTTCCAGCAGAGAGTCCGGGACAAGGAACACTGAAGCTTTCTTT,CSSRESGTRNTEAFF
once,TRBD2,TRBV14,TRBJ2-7,TGTGCCAGCAGCCAAGTGCGCGGCGGACTAGCGGGAGGAATATATGGCTACGAGCAGTACTTC,CASSQVRGGLAGGIYGYEQYF
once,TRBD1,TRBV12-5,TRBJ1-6,TGTGCTAGTGGTCCGGGGGCGGTGACAGGGTATTCACCCCTCCACTTT,CASGPGAVTGYSPLHF
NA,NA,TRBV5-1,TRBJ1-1,TGCGCCAGCAGTTGGGACACCACTGAAGCTTTCTTT,CASSWDTTEAFF
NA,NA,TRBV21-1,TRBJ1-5,TGTGCCAGCAGCAAAGATAGCCAGGGGATGATCAATCAGCCCCAGCATTTT,CASSKDSQGMINQPQHF
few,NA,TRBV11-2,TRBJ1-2,TGTGCCAGCAGCTTAGGGACAGTTGGCTACACCTTC,CASSLGTVGYTF
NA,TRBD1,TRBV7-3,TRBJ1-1,TGTGCCAGCAGCCATGACAGGGACACTGAAGCTTTCTTT,CASSHDRDTEAFF
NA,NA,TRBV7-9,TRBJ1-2,TGTTCCAGCACCCCCGGGGAACCTCTTCCTAACTATGGCTACACCTTC,CSSTPGEPLPNYGYTF
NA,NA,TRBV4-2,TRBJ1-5,TGTGCCAGCAGCCCGGAGGTGCTAGCGACCTATCAGCCCCAGCATTTT,CASSPEVLATYQPQHF
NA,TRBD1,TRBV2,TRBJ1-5,TGTGCCAGCAGTACCCCCAGAGAGCAGGGGGCTAGCAATCAGCCCCAGCATTTT,CASSTPREQGASNQPQHF
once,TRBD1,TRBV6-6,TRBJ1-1,TGTGCCAGCAGTACGGGACAGGGTAAGGTAGAGGCTTTCTTT,CASSTGQGKVEAFF
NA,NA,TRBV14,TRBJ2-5,TGTGCCAGCAGCCAAGGGCTTCGCGGGATTGGAGAGACCCAGTACTTC,CASSQGLRGIGETQYF
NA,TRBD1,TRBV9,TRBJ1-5,TGTGCCAGCAGCGGAGGGGGCGGGAATCAGCCCCAGCATTTT,CASSGGGGNQPQHF
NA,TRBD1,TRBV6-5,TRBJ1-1,TGTGCCAGCAGTTGGGAACAGGGGGCTGAGGCTTTCTTT,CASSWEQGAEAFF
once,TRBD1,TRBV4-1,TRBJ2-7,TGCGCCAGCAGCCAAGATGGGTTATGGAGGACAGGGGGCGCCGAGCAGTACTTC,CASSQDGLWRTGGAEQYF
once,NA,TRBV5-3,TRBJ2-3,TGTGCCAGAAGCTTGACTCGCTCAGATACGCAGTATTTT,CARSLTRSDTQYF
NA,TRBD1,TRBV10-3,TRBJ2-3,TGTGCCAGCCGCGGACAGGGTGGAACAGATACGCAGTATTTT,CASRGQGGTDTQYF
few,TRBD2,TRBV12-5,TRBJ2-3,TGTGCTAGTGGTTTGGTACTCGCGGGGGGCACAGATACGCAGTATTTT,CASGLVLAGGTDTQYF
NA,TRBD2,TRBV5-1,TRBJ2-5,TGCGCCACCAGGCCTAGCGGGGGAGTTGAGACCCAGTACTTC,CATRPSGGVETQYF
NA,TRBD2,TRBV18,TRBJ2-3,TGTGCCAGCTCACCTATAGCGGGTCGCGGCACAGATACGCAGTATTTT,CASSPIAGRGTDTQYF
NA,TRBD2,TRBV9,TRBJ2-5,TGTGCCAGCAGCGTTAGGGGAGCGGGGAGTGTAGAGACCCAGTACTTC,CASSVRGAGSVETQYF
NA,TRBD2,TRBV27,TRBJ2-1,TGTGCCAGCAGTGTAATCTCGACTAGCGGTATAGATGAGCAGTTCTTC,CASSVISTSGIDEQFF
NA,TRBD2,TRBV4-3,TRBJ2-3,TGCGCCAGCAGCCAAGACCCCACTAGCGGGTACGGCACAGATACGCAGTATTTT,CASSQDPTSGYGTDTQYF
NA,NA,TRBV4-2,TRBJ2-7,TGTGCCAGCAGCCAGGGACTGGGCTCCTACGAGCAGTACTTC,CASSQGLGSYEQYF
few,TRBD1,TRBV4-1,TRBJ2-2,TGCGCCAGCAGCCAGCCGGGACAGGGTATCTCCGGGGAGCTGTTTTTT,CASSQPGQGISGELFF
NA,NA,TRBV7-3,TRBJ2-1,TGTGCCAGCAGCCCTGCGGGGAACTACAATGAGCAGTTCTTC,CASSPAGNYNEQFF
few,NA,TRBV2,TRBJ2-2,TGTGCCAGCAGTGTCCAGGGGAACACCGGGGAGCTGTTTTTT,CASSVQGNTGELFF
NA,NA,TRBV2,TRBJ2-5,TGTGCCAGCAGTGACCCCCGGTTGGACTTC,CASSDPRLDF
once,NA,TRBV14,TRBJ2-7,TGTGCCAGCAGCCCGACCTCTGAAGCGGTCCCCCCCTACGAGCAGTACTTC,CASSPTSEAVPPYEQYF
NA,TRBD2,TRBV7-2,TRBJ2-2,TGTGCCAGCAGAAAGGGACTACCCACCGGGGAGCTGTTTTTT,CASRKGLPTGELFF
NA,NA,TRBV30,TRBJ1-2,TGTGCCTGGAGTGGGGGGCAGGGCTATGGCTACACCTTC,CAWSGGQGYGYTF
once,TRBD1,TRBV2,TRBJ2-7,TGTGCCAGCAGTCGGGACAGGGGCTCCTACGAGCAGTACTTC,CASSRDRGSYEQYF
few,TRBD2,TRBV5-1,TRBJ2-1,TGCGCCAGCAGCTTGATGGCGGGGGGAGACGATGAGCAGTTCTTC,CASSLMAGGDDEQFF
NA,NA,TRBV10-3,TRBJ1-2,TGTGCCATCAGTGAGTCTTTAATAAACTATGGCTACACCTTC,CAISESLINYGYTF
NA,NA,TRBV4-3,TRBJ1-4,TGCGCCAGCAGCCGAAAAGGTGGGCAAACGGAAAAACTGTTTTTT,CASSRKGGQTEKLFF
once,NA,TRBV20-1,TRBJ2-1,TGCAGTGCTAGTCCGACTAGGTGGCAGTTCTTC,CSASPTRWQFF